The present T cell receptor (beta chain) was sequenced within a study of T cell repertoires in cytomegalovirus infection. TCRdb redid the calling of the reads with MiXCR, one entry per CDR3 protein. The table lists around 360,000 distinct CDR3 sequences, roughly 34% of them singletons, with 13% in the top ten. As to this clonotype: Its matching antigen is unknown.

V gave up 2 bases and J gave up 0 bases, with 11 bases separating them. The CDR3 is 16 amino acids. The germline gives CDR1 SGHAT, CDR2 FQNNGV. The sample here was cultured PBMCs, taken from culture after CMV antigen stimulation. The chain joins TRBV11-2 to TRBJ1-3; maybe TRBD1 (5 bases). This sequence was found in a human donor in good health (CMV status not recorded). Some clones in this sample may be carry-over from other donors' samples. The CDR3 DNA follows: TGTGCCAGCAGCTTAAAGGGGCAGTTCTCTGGAAACACCATATATTTT. This encodes CASSLKGQFSGNTIYF. Full variable domain (remainder filled in from reference TRBV11-2 and TRBJ1-3): EAGVAQSPRYKIIEKRQSVAFWCNPISGHATLYWYQQILGQGPKLLIQFQNNGVVDDSQLPKDRFSAERLKGVDSTLKIQPAKLEDSAVYLCASSLKGQFSGNTIYFGEGSWLTVV.